These T cell receptor beta chains were read from a single sample in a study of response to subunit inactivated influenza vaccine. TCRdb reprocessed the RT-PCR reads with MiXCR, giving one entry per CDR3 protein. The table has 560,000 or so distinct CDR3 sequences, around 8% seen once. Source: PBMCs from blood, taken 23 months after vaccination. These receptors all stem from a man aged 45 to 70 who received an inactivated influenza vaccine. CDR3s include the opening cysteine and the closing phenylalanine or tryptophan. The D gene is left open where the match is weak. A row's size may be missing; if present it is once, few, many or a size class.

abundance	v_gene	d_gene	j_gene	CDR3nt	CDR3aa
many	TRBV5-1	.	TRBJ1-4	TGCGCCAGCAGCTTGACATTAGCAACTAATGAAAAACTGTTTTTT	CASSLTLATNEKLFF
.	TRBV11-2	.	TRBJ2-6	TGTGCCAGCAGCAAAGGGCAGTTGACGTTATCCTCTGGGGCCAACGTCCTGACTTTC	CASSKGQLTLSSGANVLTF
.	TRBV12-3/TRBV12-4	.	TRBJ2-7	TGTGCCAGCAGTTTTAAACTGGACAGTCGTTCCTACGAGCAGTACTTC	CASSFKLDSRSYEQYF
few	TRBV6-1	.	TRBJ2-3	TGTGCCAGCAGTGTAGACCCAAGCACAGATACGCAGTATTTT	CASSVDPSTDTQYF
.	TRBV4-2	TRBD2	TRBJ2-7	TGTGCCAGCAGCTCCCACAGCGGGAGCTCCTACGAGCAGTACTTC	CASSSHSGSSYEQYF
few	TRBV7-8	TRBD2	TRBJ2-2	TGTGCCAGCAGCTTAGTACGGACTAGCTCCACCGGGGAGCTGTTTTTT	CASSLVRTSSTGELFF
many	TRBV3-1	.	TRBJ1-1	TGTGCCAGCAGCCCCCAGATGAACACTGAAGCTTTCTTT	CASSPQMNTEAFF
.	TRBV14	.	TRBJ1-1	TGTGCCAGCAGCCATTTCCGTACAGGGCCCTTTGGTGGCACTGAAGCTTTCTTT	CASSHFRTGPFGGTEAFF
.	TRBV5-1	TRBD1	TRBJ1-1	TGCGCCAGCAGCCTCCAAAGGACAGGGGGAGCTGAAGCTTTCTTT	CASSLQRTGGAEAFF
few	TRBV5-1	.	TRBJ2-1	TGCGCCAGCAGCTTGGAGGGGACCTCCTACAATGAGCAGTTCTTC	CASSLEGTSYNEQFF
many	TRBV5-1	.	TRBJ2-3	TGCGCCAGCACCCAGGAACTCCCTCGGCCAGATACGCAGTATTTT	CASTQELPRPDTQYF